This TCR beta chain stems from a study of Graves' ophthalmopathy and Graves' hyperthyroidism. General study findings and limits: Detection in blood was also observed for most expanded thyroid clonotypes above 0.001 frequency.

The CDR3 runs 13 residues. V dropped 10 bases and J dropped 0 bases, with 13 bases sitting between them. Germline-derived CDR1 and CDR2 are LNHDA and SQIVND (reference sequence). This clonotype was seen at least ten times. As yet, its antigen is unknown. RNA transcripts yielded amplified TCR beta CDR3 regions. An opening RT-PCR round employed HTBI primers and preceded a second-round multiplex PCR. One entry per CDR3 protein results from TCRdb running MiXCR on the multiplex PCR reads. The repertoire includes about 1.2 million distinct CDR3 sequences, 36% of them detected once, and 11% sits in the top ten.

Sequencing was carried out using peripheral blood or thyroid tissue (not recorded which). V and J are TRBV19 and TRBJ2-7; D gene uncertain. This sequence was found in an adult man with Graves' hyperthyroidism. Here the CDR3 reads CANPYKSSYEQYF. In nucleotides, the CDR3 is TGTGCCAATCCGTACAAGAGCTCCTACGAGCAGTACTTC.